These T cell receptor beta chains were read from a single sample in a study of blood T cells in healthy people across ages. MiXCR, applied by TCRdb to the 5' RACE reads, yields one record per CDR3 protein. The sample yields 550,000 to 650,000 distinct CDR3 sequences, over 25% seen once. These records were also assigned to another study, of T cells of mothers and their children.

Sequencing was carried out using blood. The origin of the receptors is a boy between 2 and 10 years old in good health. Each CDR3 is given with its conserved first and last residue. Each record gives: CDR3 length, D gene, J gene, V gene, clone size, CDR3 protein, CDR3 DNA. D genes are given only for firm matches. The listing skips clone size in some rows; elsewhere it reads once, few, many or a size class.

15	TRBD2	TRBJ2-5	TRBV9	NA	CASSPYAGGLETQYF	TGTGCCAGCAGCCCGTACGCGGGAGGACTAGAGACCCAGTACTTC
11	NA	TRBJ1-2	TRBV14	NA	CASSSTWGYTF	TGTGCCAGCTCAAGTACTTGGGGCTACACCTTC
15	NA	TRBJ2-3	TRBV9	NA	CASSTVGTLTDTQYF	TGTGCCAGCAGCACTGTAGGTACCCTCACAGATACGCAGTATTTT
15	NA	TRBJ2-7	TRBV2	few	CASSEVERYDLEQYF	TGTGCCAGCAGTGAGGTCGAGCGGTACGACCTGGAGCAGTACTTC
16	NA	TRBJ2-4	TRBV15	once	CATSPALQLAKNIQYF	TGTGCCACCAGCCCCGCACTGCAGCTAGCCAAAAACATTCAGTACTTC
12	NA	TRBJ2-1	TRBV29-1	once	CSAEWGYNEQFF	TGCAGCGCCGAATGGGGGTACAATGAGCAGTTCTTC
18	TRBD1	TRBJ2-7	TRBV11-2	once	CASSPTRTRGDRVYEQYF	TGTGCCAGCAGCCCGACACGAACCCGGGGGGACAGGGTCTACGAGCAGTACTTC
14	NA	TRBJ1-1	TRBV2	few	CASGSRDRHTEAFF	TGTGCCAGCGGAAGCCGGGACCGACACACTGAAGCTTTCTTT
13	NA	TRBJ2-2	TRBV7-3	NA	CASSLTSGGDLFF	TGTGCCAGCAGCTTAACTAGTGGCGGGGATCTGTTTTTT
19	TRBD2	TRBJ2-1	TRBV20-1	few	CSARDLSSGRRSSYNEQLF	TGCAGTGCTAGAGATCTTTCTAGCGGGAGGAGGAGCTCCTACAATGAGCAGCTCTTC
15	NA	TRBJ2-5	TRBV4-3	few	CASSQLRGDQETQYF	TGCGCCAGCAGCCAACTCCGAGGAGACCAAGAGACCCAGTACTTC
15	TRBD1	TRBJ1-2	TRBV27	NA	CASSSGQGESYGYTF	TGTGCCAGCAGTTCCGGCCAGGGGGAGAGCTATGGCTACACCTTC
12	NA	TRBJ2-3	TRBV7-2	NA	CASKRDADTQYF	TGTGCCAGCAAACGTGATGCGGATACGCAGTATTTT
15	NA	TRBJ2-2	TRBV6-2/TRBV6-3	many	CASSFGELATGELFF	TGTGCCAGCAGTTTCGGGGAGTTGGCCACCGGGGAGCTGTTTTTT
16	NA	TRBJ1-2	TRBV4-3	NA	CASSQDNGGRMSGYTF	TGCGCCAGCAGCCAAGATAACGGGGGTAGGATGAGCGGCTACACCTTC
13	NA	TRBJ2-2	TRBV9	many	CASSVDGTGELFF	TGTGCCAGCAGCGTCGACGGAACCGGGGAGCTGTTTTTT
10	NA	TRBJ2-5	TRBV7-7	few	CASSAGTKFF	TGTGCCAGCAGCGCCGGGACCAAGTTCTTC
16	TRBD1	TRBJ2-5	TRBV6-1	NA	CASTGTGGVRTETQYF	TGTGCCAGCACCGGAACAGGGGGCGTCAGGACGGAGACCCAGTACTTC
15	NA	TRBJ1-2	TRBV20-1	NA	CSARDEGQYPYGYTF	TGCAGTGCTAGAGATGAAGGACAGTACCCCTATGGCTACACCTTC
12	TRBD1	TRBJ2-7	TRBV6-2/TRBV6-3	many	CASKGASYEQYF	TGTGCCAGCAAGGGGGCGTCCTACGAGCAGTACTTC
14	TRBD1	TRBJ2-5	TRBV29-1	NA	CSVEAAGGLETQYF	TGCAGCGTTGAAGCGGCAGGGGGCTTGGAGACCCAGTACTTC
16	NA	TRBJ2-7	TRBV7-9	few	CASSFLPTGLRGEQYF	TGTGCCAGCAGCTTCCTCCCGACAGGCCTAAGGGGCGAGCAGTACTTC
14	NA	TRBJ1-1	TRBV21-1	NA	CASSKDRRNTEAFF	TGTGCCAGCAGCAAAGACCGCAGGAACACTGAAGCTTTCTTT
17	TRBD2	TRBJ2-5	TRBV20-1	many	CSASPLGLAGEEETQYF	TGCAGTGCTAGTCCCTTGGGACTAGCGGGAGAAGAGGAGACCCAGTACTTC
16	TRBD2	TRBJ2-5	TRBV6-5	NA	CASSYQSGRYDHEQCF	TGTGCCAGCAGTTACCAGAGCGGGAGGTACGACCACGAGCAGTGCTTC
18	TRBD1	TRBJ2-4	TRBV4-2	few	CASSPPVRDRAVGNIQYF	TGTGCCAGCAGCCCCCCTGTACGAGACAGGGCCGTCGGGAACATTCAGTACTTC
13	TRBD2	TRBJ2-1	TRBV20-1	many	CSALGTSGNEQFF	TGCAGTGCTTTGGGGACTAGCGGGAATGAGCAGTTCTTC
12	NA	TRBJ2-4	TRBV10-2	NA	CASSEAGWDHSF	TGCGCCAGCAGTGAGGCGGGGTGGGACCATTCCTTC